Each of the 17 T cell receptor beta chains below was sequenced from the same sample in a study of post-analysis software for immune sequencing data. Broader study findings: Patients showed TRBV5-6, TRBV5-1 and TRBV20-1 among about five TRBV segments more frequent than in controls.

Antigens for these TCRs are unknown. cDNA libraries for TCR beta contained unique molecular identifiers. In TCRdb, the PCR reads were re-called with MiXCR into one record per CDR3 protein. The sample gives roughly 200,000 distinct CDR3 sequences, approximately 29% of which show up once; about 3.7% is in the top ten. The specimen was blood. The receptors were sampled from a girl under 18 with multiple sclerosis.

This clonotype was seen a few times. The chain links TRBV7-9 to TRBJ2-2, with 12 bases lining up with TRBD2. Trimming at V came to 5 bases and at J to 6 bases, leaving 4 bases not matched to a gene. Per the germline V gene, CDR1 is SEHNR and CDR2 is FQNEAQ (reference sequence). The CDR3 contains 15 residues. CDR3 DNA sequence: TGTGCCAGCAGCCCGACTAGCGGGAGCGCCGGGGAGCTGTTTTTT. It yields the protein CASSPTSGSAGELFF.

This clonotype was seen repeatedly, ten times or more. In nucleotides, the CDR3 is TGTGCCAGCAGTGACCTCTACGAGCAGTACTTC. Translation gives CASSDLYEQYF. This chain uses TRBV25-1 with TRBJ2-7; no definite D call. V was clipped by 3 bases and J by 3 bases, with 3 bases between them. The length of the CDR3 is 11 residues. Germline V lookup: CDR1 MGHDK, CDR2 SYGVNS.

This clonotype was observed a few times. The chain uses TRBV21-1 and TRBJ2-7; TRBD2 is taken as the D call from the table, unchecked against the DNA. TRBV21-1 is termed a pseudogene. There are 16 residues in the CDR3. Here the CDR3 DNA reads TGTGCCAGCACGGAGACTAGGACCACCCGGCTCTACGAGCAGTACTTC. Translated, it gives CASTETRTTRLYEQYF.

The chain couples TRBV15 to TRBJ1-5; D unclear. Germline V lookup: CDR1 LNHNV, CDR2 YYDKDF (reference sequence). The CDR3 covers 12 residues. Deletions cut 0 bases from V and 9 bases from J, with 6 bases between. CDR3 region: CATSRDSAPQHF. In nucleotides, the CDR3 is TGTGCCACCAGCAGAGATTCGGCGCCCCAGCATTTT.

The chain uses TRBV18 and TRBJ1-1, with a weak D call TRBD1 (5 bases). Between the trimmed V and J ends, which lost 4 bases and 1 base, there was a span of 10 bases. This CDR3 contains 14 residues. Germline V gives CDR1 KGHSH, CDR2 LQKENI. The CDR3 here is CASSLGHPNTEAFF. Here the CDR3 DNA reads TGTGCCAGCTCACTAGGACACCCGAACACTGAAGCTTTCTTT.

V gene TRBV5-1 combines with J gene TRBJ2-1; D perhaps matches TRBD1 (6 bases). The germline CDR1 and CDR2 sequences are SGHRS and YFSETQ. The CDR3 spans 15 residues. V was cut by 0 bases and J by 4 bases, with 11 bases left in between. The CDR3 loop is CASSLVGTQYNEQFF. In DNA form, the CDR3 reads TGCGCCAGCAGCTTGGTCGGGACACAATACAATGAGCAGTTCTTC.

This clonotype was detected many times. The chain carries TRBV7-8 and TRBJ2-3, with TRBD2 identical over 10 bases. After removal of 0 bases from V and 5 bases from J, the junction contained 8 bases not matched to a gene. The germline V gene has CDR1 SGHVS and CDR2 FQNEAQ. The CDR3 length is 17 residues. CDR3 nucleotides: TGTGCCAGCAGCTTAGCGTTGGCTAGCGGGGGTATAGATACGCAGTATTTT. This encodes CASSLALASGGIDTQYF.

Concerning this clonotype itself: One junction end does not reproduce the germline sequence, and a read error may be involved. The rearrangement uses TRBV20-1 and TRBJ1-2; D may be TRBD1 (5 bases). The CDR3 has 13 amino acids. Germline CDR1 is DFQATT and CDR2 is SNEGSKA (reference sequence). The CDR3 loop reads CSARAGIGYGNTF. As DNA, the CDR3 is TGCAGTGCTAGAGCAGGGATTGGCTATGGCAACACCTTC.

The chain is built from TRBV18 and TRBJ2-3; perhaps TRBD1 as D (6 bases). Trimming cost V 3 bases and J 0 bases, with 10 bases left between them. The CDR3 runs to 15 residues. The V gene's germline CDR1 is KGHSH and CDR2 LQKENI. The CDR3 coding sequence is TGTGCCAGCTCACCGGGACAAGTTAGCACAGATACGCAGTATTTT. It specifies CASSPGQVSTDTQYF.

CDR3 sequence reads: CASSSRLAGLTDTQYF. The DNA of the CDR3 is TGTGCCAGCAGCTCCAGACTAGCGGGGCTCACAGATACGCAGTATTTT. The chain combines TRBV5-6 with TRBJ2-3; 11 bases map to TRBD2. V shed 3 bases, J shed 2 bases, and the junction held 5 bases outside the gene matches. The CDR3 contains 16 residues. CDR1 is SGHDT and CDR2 is YYEEEE in the germline V gene.

As for this clonotype: A read error may explain this, as a much larger clone is one base away. The chain joins TRBV18 to TRBJ2-3, with 7 bases matching TRBD1. This CDR3 region has 15 residues. The V gene's germline CDR1 is KGHSH and CDR2 LQKENI. The CDR3 region has the DNA TGTGCCAGCTCACCACCGGGACAGAGCACATATACGCAGTATTTT. Protein sequence: CASSPPGQSTYTQYF.

V usage is TRBV2 and J usage is TRBJ2-1, with D unresolved. The germline V gene has CDR1 SNHLY and CDR2 FYNNEI. V was clipped by 3 bases and J by 7 bases, with 19 bases between them. The CDR3 totals 16 residues. CDR3 sequence reads: CASSDGPEKLDNEQFF. The DNA for the CDR3 is TGTGCCAGCAGTGACGGTCCAGAGAAACTTGATAATGAGCAGTTCTTC.

The genes are TRBV19 and TRBJ2-3, with D uncertain. Trimming left V 7 bases short and J 6 bases short, with 14 bases between. Germline V lookup: CDR1 LNHDA, CDR2 SQIVND (reference sequence). There are 13 residues in the CDR3. DNA for the CDR3: TGTGCCAGTAAATCCCAGGATCGCGATACGCAGTATTTT. Translation: CASKSQDRDTQYF.

This clonotype showed up just a few times. The V call is TRBV20-1, the J call TRBJ1-2; D call uncertain. The germline V gene has CDR1 DFQATT and CDR2 SNEGSKA (reference sequence). V dropped 0 bases and J dropped 7 bases, with 12 bases sitting between them. The CDR3 sequence is 13 residues long. CDR3 in DNA: TGCAGTGCTAGAGATCGAGTGGATTTTGGCTACACCTTC. Translation gives CSARDRVDFGYTF.

The table lists this clonotype with many counts. The chain links TRBV29-1 to TRBJ2-3; D could derive from TRBD1 or TRBD2 (6 bases each). The CDR3 is 16 residues long. The V end was cut by 2 bases, the J end by 2 bases, with 17 bases between. Per germline, CDR1 SQVTM and CDR2 ANQGSEA. CDR3 in DNA: TGCAGCGTTGAAAGGGGGTTTGCGGGACACACAGATACGCAGTATTTT. Protein sequence: CSVERGFAGHTDTQYF.

This chain links TRBV7-2 with TRBJ2-3, with TRBD2 matching 10 bases. The germline V gene encodes CDR1 SGHTA and CDR2 FQGNSA. The CDR3 runs to 15 residues. The trim removed 6 bases at V and 2 bases at J, leaving 5 bases unmatched. CDR3 loop: CASRTSGGATDTQYF. The CDR3 DNA reads as TGTGCCAGCAGGACAAGCGGGGGGGCCACAGATACGCAGTATTTT.

This clonotype was observed a handful of times. The rearrangement uses TRBV12-3 or TRBV12-4 and TRBJ2-1; maybe TRBD2 (6 bases). Trimming pared 4 bases from V and 4 bases from J, leaving 17 bases between. The CDR3 has 16 residues. The CDR3, as DNA: TGTGCCAGCAGTTCTCCGGGGGTCTCGACATACAATGAGCAGTTCTTC. Encoded protein: CASSSPGVSTYNEQFF.